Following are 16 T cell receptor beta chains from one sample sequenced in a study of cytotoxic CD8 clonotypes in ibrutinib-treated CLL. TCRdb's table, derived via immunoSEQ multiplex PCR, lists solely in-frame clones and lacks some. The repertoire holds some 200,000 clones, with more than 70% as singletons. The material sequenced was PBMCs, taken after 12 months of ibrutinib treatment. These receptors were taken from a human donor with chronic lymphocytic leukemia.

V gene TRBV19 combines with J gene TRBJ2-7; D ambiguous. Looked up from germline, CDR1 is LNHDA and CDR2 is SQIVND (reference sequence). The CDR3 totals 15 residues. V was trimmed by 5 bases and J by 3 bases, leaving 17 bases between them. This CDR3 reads CASSLGYEGIYEQYF. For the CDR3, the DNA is TGTGCCAGTAGTTTGGGATACGAAGGGATCTACGAGCAGTACTTC.

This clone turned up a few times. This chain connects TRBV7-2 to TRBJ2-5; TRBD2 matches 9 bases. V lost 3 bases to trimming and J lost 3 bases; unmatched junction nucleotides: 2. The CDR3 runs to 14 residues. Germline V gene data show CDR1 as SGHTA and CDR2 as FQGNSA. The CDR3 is CASSFAGGKETQYF. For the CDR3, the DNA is TGTGCCAGCAGCTTCGCGGGGGGGAAAGAGACCCAGTACTTC.

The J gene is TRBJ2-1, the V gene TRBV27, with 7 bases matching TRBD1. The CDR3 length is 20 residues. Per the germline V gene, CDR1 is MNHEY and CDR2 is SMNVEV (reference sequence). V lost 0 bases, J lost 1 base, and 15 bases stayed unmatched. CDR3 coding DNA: TGTGCCAGCAGTTTATCTCTAGCCCTACAGGGGCCCCAATCCTACAATGAGCAGTTCTTC. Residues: CASSLSLALQGPQSYNEQFF.

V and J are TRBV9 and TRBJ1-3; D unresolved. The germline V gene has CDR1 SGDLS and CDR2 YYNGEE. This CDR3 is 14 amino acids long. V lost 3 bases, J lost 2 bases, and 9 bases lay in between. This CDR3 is CASSAGRTGNTIYF. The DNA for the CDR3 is TGTGCCAGCAGCGCTGGACGTACTGGAAACACCATATATTTT.

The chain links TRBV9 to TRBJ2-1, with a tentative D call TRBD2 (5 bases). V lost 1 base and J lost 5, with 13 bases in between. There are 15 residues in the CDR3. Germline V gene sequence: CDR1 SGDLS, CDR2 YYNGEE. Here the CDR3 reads CASSVSSSTDNEQFF. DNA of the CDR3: TGTGCCAGCAGCGTATCTAGCAGTACGGACAATGAGCAGTTCTTC. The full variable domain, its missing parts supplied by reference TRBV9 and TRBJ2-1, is DSGVTQTPKHLITATGQRVTLRCSPRSGDLSVYWYQQSLDQGLQFLIQYYNGEERAKGNILERFSAQQFPDLHSELNLSSLELGDSALYFCASSVSSSTDNEQFFGPGTRLTVL.

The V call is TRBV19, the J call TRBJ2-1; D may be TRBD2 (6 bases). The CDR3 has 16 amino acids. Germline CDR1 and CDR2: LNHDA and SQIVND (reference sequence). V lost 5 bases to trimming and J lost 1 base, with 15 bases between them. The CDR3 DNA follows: TGTGCCAGTAGTCTTGGTAGGGCGGGGTCCTACAATGAGCAGTTCTTC. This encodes CASSLGRAGSYNEQFF.

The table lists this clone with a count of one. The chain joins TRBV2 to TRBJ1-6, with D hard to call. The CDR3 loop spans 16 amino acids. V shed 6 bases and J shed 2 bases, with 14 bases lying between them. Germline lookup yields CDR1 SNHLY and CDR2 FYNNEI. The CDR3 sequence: CASRVQIGPYNSPLHF. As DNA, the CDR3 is TGTGCCAGCAGGGTACAGATCGGGCCCTATAATTCACCCCTCCACTTT.

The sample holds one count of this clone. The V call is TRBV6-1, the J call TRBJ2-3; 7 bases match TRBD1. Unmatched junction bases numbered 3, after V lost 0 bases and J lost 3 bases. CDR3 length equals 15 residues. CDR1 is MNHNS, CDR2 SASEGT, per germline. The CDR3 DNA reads TGTGCCAGCAGTGAAGCCGGCAGGGGGACAGATACGCAGTATTTT. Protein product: CASSEAGRGTDTQYF.

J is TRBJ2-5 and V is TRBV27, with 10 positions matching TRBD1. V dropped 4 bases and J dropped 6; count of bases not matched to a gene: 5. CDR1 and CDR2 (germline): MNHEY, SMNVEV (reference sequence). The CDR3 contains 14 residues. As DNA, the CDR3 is TGTGCCAGCAGTTCCCCGGGACAGGGGAAGACCCAGTACTTC. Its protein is CASSSPGQGKTQYF.

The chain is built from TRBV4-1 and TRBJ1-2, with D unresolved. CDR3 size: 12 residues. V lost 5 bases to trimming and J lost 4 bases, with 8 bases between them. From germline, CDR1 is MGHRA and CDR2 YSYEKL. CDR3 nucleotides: TGCGCCAGCAGCTCCCCGACCTATGGCTACACCTTC. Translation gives CASSSPTYGYTF.

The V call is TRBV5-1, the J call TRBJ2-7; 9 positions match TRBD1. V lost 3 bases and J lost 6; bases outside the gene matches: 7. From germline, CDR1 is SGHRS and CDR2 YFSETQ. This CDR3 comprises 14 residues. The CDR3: CASSSGDRALEQYF. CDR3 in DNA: TGCGCCAGCAGCTCCGGGGACAGGGCCCTCGAGCAGTACTTC.

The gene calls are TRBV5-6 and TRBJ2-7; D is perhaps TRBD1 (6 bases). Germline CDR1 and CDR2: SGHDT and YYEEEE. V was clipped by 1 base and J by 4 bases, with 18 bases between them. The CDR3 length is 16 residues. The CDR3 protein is CASSLPGTILKYEQYF. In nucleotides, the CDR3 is TGTGCCAGCAGCTTGCCTGGGACAATACTTAAATACGAGCAGTACTTC.

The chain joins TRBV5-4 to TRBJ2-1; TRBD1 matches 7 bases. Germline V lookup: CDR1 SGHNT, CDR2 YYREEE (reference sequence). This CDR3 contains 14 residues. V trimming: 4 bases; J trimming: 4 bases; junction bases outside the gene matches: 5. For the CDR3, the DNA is TGTGCCAGCAGCCTCCCGACAGGGTACAATGAGCAGTTCTTC. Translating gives CASSLPTGYNEQFF.

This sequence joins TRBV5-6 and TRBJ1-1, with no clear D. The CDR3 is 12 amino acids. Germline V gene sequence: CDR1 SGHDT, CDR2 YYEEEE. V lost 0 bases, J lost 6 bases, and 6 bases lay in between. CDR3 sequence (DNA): TGTGCCAGCAGCTTGGGGGCTGCTGAAGCTTTCTTT. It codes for CASSLGAAEAFF.

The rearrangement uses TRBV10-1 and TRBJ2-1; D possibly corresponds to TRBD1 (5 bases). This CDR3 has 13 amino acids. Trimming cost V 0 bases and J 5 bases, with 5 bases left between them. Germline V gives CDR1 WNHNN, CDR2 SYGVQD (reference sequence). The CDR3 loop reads CASSESTDNEQFF. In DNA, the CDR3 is TGCGCCAGCAGTGAGTCGACAGACAATGAGCAGTTCTTC.

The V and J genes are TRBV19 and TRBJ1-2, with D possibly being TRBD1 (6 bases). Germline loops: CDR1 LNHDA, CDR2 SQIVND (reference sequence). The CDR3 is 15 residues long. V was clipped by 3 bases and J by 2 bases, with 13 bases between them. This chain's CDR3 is CASSIPRGGNYGYTF. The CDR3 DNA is TGTGCCAGTAGTATCCCAAGAGGGGGGAACTATGGCTACACCTTC.